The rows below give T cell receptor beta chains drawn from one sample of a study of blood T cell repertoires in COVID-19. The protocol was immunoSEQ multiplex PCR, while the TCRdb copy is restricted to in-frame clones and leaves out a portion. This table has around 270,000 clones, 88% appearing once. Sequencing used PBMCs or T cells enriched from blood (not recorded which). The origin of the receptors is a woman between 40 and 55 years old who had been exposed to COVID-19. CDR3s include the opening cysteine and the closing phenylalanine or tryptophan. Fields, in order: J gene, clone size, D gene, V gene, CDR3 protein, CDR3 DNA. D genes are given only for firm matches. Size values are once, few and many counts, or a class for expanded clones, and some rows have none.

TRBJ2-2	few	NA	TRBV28	CASSLTVAGELFF	TGTGCCAGCAGTCTCACAGTAGCCGGGGAGCTGTTTTTT
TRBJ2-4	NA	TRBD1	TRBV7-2	CASSGTGSKNIQYF	TGTGCCAGCAGCGGGACAGGATCCAAAAACATTCAGTACTTC
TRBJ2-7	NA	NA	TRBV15	CATSRAPTGRPEQYF	TGTGCCACCAGCAGAGCTCCAACAGGACGGCCCGAGCAGTACTTC
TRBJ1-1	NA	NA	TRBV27	CASSLQPGGRNTEAFF	TGTGCCAGCAGTTTACAGCCCGGCGGGAGGAATACTGAAGCTTTCTTT
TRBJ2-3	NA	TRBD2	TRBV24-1	CATSDLGLAGGLDTQYF	TGTGCCACCAGTGACCTTGGACTAGCGGGAGGGTTAGATACGCAGTATTTT
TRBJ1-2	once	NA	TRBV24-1	CATSDEGANMYGYTF	TGTGCCACCAGTGATGAGGGCGCGAACATGTATGGCTACACCTTC
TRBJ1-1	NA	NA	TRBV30	CAWSGSGLSAFF	TGTGCCTGGAGTGGGTCAGGATTATCCGCTTTCTTT
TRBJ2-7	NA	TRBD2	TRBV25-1	CASRRASGAYEQYF	TGTGCCAGCAGGAGGGCTAGCGGGGCCTACGAGCAGTACTTC
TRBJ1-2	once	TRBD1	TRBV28	CASSLPGQNYGYTF	TGTGCCAGCAGTTTACCGGGACAGAACTATGGCTACACCTTC
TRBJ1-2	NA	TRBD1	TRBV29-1	CSVEGQGSLYGYTF	TGCAGCGTGGAAGGACAGGGGTCCCTTTATGGCTACACCTTC